This T cell receptor (beta chain) was sequenced during a study of immune evolution from preneoplasia to lung adenocarcinoma (dated by TCRdb to about 2021). Study-level background: HLA loss of heterozygosity was seen in about 7.6%, 15% and 36% of AIS, MIA and ADC lesions, and in no AAH lesions. Resected precursor lesions (AAH, AIS, MIA) and invasive adenocarcinomas were compared with paired morphologically normal lung tissue. According to the study, some 97 samples were used for TCR sequencing. POLYSOLVER was used to infer class I HLA alleles from exome data, and LOHHLA was used to detect allele-specific HLA loss. Sample size was determined by specimen availability and not by a prior power calculation. Whole exome sequencing and methylation data from the same cohort of nodules were integrated with the immune data. The study used immune gene expression, TCR sequencing and multiplex immunofluorescence to profile the immune contexture of lung adenocarcinoma precursors and invasive adenocarcinoma. The overall cohort comprised 55 or so patients with pulmonary nodules who underwent surgical resection. A total of some 53 patients contributed TCR sequencing data. The investigation overall reported the following: Normal lung showed the highest clonality, whereas later-stage lesions appeared to have higher T cell density and diversity but lower clonality. Normal lung had the highest top T cell clone frequencies, and these frequencies appeared to fall progressively from AAH through AIS, MIA and invasive adenocarcinoma. The highest T cell clonality was observed in KRAS-mutant nodules compared with EGFR-mutant or double wild-type lesions. The findings rested on association rather than direct causation, and larger cohorts with long-term follow-up and longitudinal biopsies were considered necessary. All patients were from Japan and China, so applicability to Western populations was uncertain.

The patients had resection in Japan or China between 2014 and 2017. Histologic diagnosis of each case was confirmed independently by two lung cancer pathologists on H&E slides. Macro-dissection after pathologic assessment enriched premalignant or tumor cells for nucleic acid extraction. The AllPrep DNA/RNA FFPE Kit was used to isolate DNA from FFPE tissue. This clone has just one count. Which antigen it targets is not known. No much larger clone is present one base from it, and per-base qualities are unavailable. Trimming costs V 2 bases and J 4 bases, and their ends lie 15 bases apart. The CDR3 runs 15 amino acids, cysteine and phenylalanine included. The entry retains the CDR3 DNA only, 45 bases that are in frame from base 1. CDR1 and CDR2 (SGHNT, YYREEE) derive from the germline V gene (reference sequence). TCR beta CDR3 regions were sequenced from DNA using the immunoSEQ hsTCRbeta Kit. Under the source paper's analysis protocol: The ImmunoSEQ Analyzer was used to analyse the TCR sequencing data. T cell clonality was defined as 1 minus Pielou's evenness, calculated on productive rearrangements. The inverse Simpson index, applied to productive templates, was used to measure T cell diversity. T cell density was defined as TCR beta template counts normalized to usable DNA, with usable DNA estimated by amplification and sequencing of housekeeping genes. TCR metrics were compared across histologic stages using two-sided Kruskal-Wallis tests. What TCRdb holds here is the immuneACCESS table cut down to in-frame rearrangements. Part of the clones is not present; checked against another copy, under half of the missing clones reflect an unresolved V gene, and the others are unexplained. That table furnishes V, J and clone size, whereas the DNA furnished D and trimming. The sample table lists approximately 5,000 clones, about 80% of them with a count of one. Roughly 6.4% of the sample comes from the top ten.

The sample consisted of FFPE lung adenocarcinoma in situ tissue. Explained via the paper, the cell subset or site label denotes: preinvasive adenocarcinoma in situ (AIS). Recombination linked TRBV5-4 to TRBJ2-5, with the D gene too uncertain to name. The receptor's source is a person aged 55-80 years with lung adenocarcinoma. The DNA sequence follows: TGTGCCAGCAGCTTCCATAGTCAGGCCGGAGAGACCCAGTACTTC. This yields the protein CASSFHSQAGETQYF. The variable domain in full, with residues beyond the CDR3 obtained from the reference TRBV5-4 and TRBJ2-5 genes, is ETGVTQSPTHLIKTRGQQVTLRCSSQSGHNTVSWYQQALGQGPQFIFQYYREEENGRGNFPPRFSGLQFPNYSSELNVNALELDDSALYLCASSFHSQAGETQYFGPGTRLLVL.